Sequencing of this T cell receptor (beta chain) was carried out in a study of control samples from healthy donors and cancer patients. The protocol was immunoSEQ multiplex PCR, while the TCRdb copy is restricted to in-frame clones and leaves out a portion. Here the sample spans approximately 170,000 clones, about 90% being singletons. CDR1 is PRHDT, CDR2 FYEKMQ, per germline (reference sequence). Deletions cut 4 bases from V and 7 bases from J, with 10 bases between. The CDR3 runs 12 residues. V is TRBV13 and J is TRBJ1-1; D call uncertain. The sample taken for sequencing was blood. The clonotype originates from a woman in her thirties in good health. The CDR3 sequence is CASSSPLFEAFF. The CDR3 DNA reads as TGTGCCAGCAGCTCTCCCCTTTTTGAAGCTTTCTTT.